This T cell receptor beta chain was retrieved from a study of blood T cell repertoires in COVID-19. Turning to the study itself: Spain, Italy and the United States supplied samples that represented acute and convalescent COVID-19.

This clone is a singleton in its sample. The CDR3 loop spans 14 amino acids. Trimming removed 10 bases from V and 0 bases from J, with 12 bases in between. Germline assignment: CDR1 SNHLY and CDR2 FYNNEI. Recruited during active infection, patients (from Seattle) were subsequently followed longitudinally. Method: immunoSEQ multiplex PCR; TCRdb's copy keeps in-frame clones and lacks some. The sample carries 200,000 to 300,000 clones, 81% recorded once. The specimen sequenced was peripheral blood. J is TRBJ1-4 and V is TRBV2, with D perhaps TRBD1 (6 bases). The TCR originated in a woman of 80 years or more with COVID-19, enrolled during active disease. In DNA, the CDR3 is TGTGCCATCCCGACAGGCCCAACTAATGAAAAACTGTTTTTT. It translates to CAIPTGPTNEKLFF.